These 16 T cell receptor beta chains came from one sample sequenced in a study of T cell responses to AZD1222 COVID-19 vaccine. Generated by immunoSEQ multiplex PCR, the TCRdb table keeps only in-frame clones and is missing some. The sample has about 120,000 clones; 92% are singletons. The input for sequencing was peripheral blood, taken 28 days after the second AZD1222 dose. Receptor source: an adult who received the AZD1222 COVID-19 vaccine.

CDR3 DNA sequence: TGTGCCAGCAGCTTGCAGGGGGCAGATACGCAGTATTTT. It encodes CASSLQGADTQYF. The chain recombines TRBV5-4 with TRBJ2-3; 7 nucleotides agree with TRBD1. V shed 1 base and J 4 bases; nucleotides not matched to a gene: 0. This CDR3 comprises 13 residues. Germline V gene data show CDR1 as SGHNT and CDR2 as YYREEE (reference sequence).

The CDR3 protein is CASVSGTSGYNEQFF. The CDR3 DNA reads TGTGCCAGCGTATCCGGGACTAGCGGGTACAATGAGCAGTTCTTC. The rearrangement uses TRBV28 and TRBJ2-1, with 12 bases that match TRBD2. This CDR3 has 15 residues. J gave up 4 bases and V 8 bases, and 6 bases lay outside the gene matches. Germline CDR1 MDHEN, CDR2 SYDVKM.

The chain is built from TRBV7-3 and TRBJ1-2; D possibly corresponds to TRBD1 (6 bases). CDR1 SGHTA and CDR2 FQGTGA come from the germline V gene. V dropped 5 bases and J dropped 4 bases, with 8 bases sitting between them. The CDR3 loop spans 12 amino acids. CDR3 amino acids: CASSLGAYGYTF. The CDR3 DNA sequence: TGTGCCAGCAGCCTGGGGGCCTATGGCTACACCTTC.

The chain links TRBV28 to TRBJ2-2; D possibly corresponds to TRBD1 (6 bases). Germline-derived CDR1 and CDR2 are MDHEN and SYDVKM. V was cut by 2 bases and J by 0 bases, with 7 bases left in between. There are 15 residues in the CDR3. The DNA for the CDR3 is TGTGCCAGCAGTTTAGGGACACCGAACACCGGGGAGCTGTTTTTT. As protein: CASSLGTPNTGELFF.

The V gene is TRBV5-6, the J gene TRBJ1-6; D is uncertain. The CDR3 is 12 residues long. In germline, CDR1 is SGHDT, CDR2 YYEEEE. Between the trimmed V and J ends, which lost 4 bases and 9 bases, there was a span of 8 bases. CDR3 residues: CASSLGSSPLHF. The CDR3 coding sequence is TGTGCCAGCAGCCTGGGTAGTTCACCCCTCCACTTT.

Only one count was recorded for this clone. The chain couples TRBV28 to TRBJ1-5, with D maybe TRBD1 (5 bases). With 3 bases removed from V and 6 bases from J, the gap between germline ends came to 12 bases. Germline CDR1 MDHEN, CDR2 SYDVKM. This CDR3 region has 14 residues. The CDR3 loop reads CASSFLQRGQPQHF. The CDR3 DNA sequence: TGTGCCAGCAGTTTCTTGCAGAGGGGTCAGCCCCAGCATTTT.

This chain links TRBV10-1 with TRBJ1-3; D gene unclear. Germline V gives CDR1 WNHNN, CDR2 SYGVQD (reference sequence). Between the trimmed V and J ends, which lost 6 bases and 9 bases, there was a span of 9 bases. This CDR3 comprises 11 residues. The CDR3 bases are TGCGCCAGCAGCGCCGGAGGCACCATATATTTT. It translates to CASSAGGTIYF.

The chain carries TRBV6-5 and TRBJ1-2; D gene uncertain. V dropped 6 bases and J dropped 4 bases, with 15 bases sitting between them. This CDR3 is 14 amino acids long. Germline values: CDR1 MNHEY, CDR2 SVGAGI. CDR3 bases: TGTGCCAGCAGGATAGCGGATAATGCCTATGGCTACACCTTC. Translating it yields CASRIADNAYGYTF.

This chain connects TRBV5-5 to TRBJ2-5; TRBD1 is a possible D gene (5 bases). CDR3 size: 15 residues. The V end lost 2 bases, the J end lost 0 bases, and 11 bases lay between the germline ends. Germline V gives CDR1 SGHKS, CDR2 YYEKEE (reference sequence). As DNA, the CDR3 is TGTGCCAGCAGCTTACCCAGGGCGTACCAAGAGACCCAGTACTTC. Amino acids: CASSLPRAYQETQYF.

This sequence joins TRBV10-3 and TRBJ1-2; possibly TRBD1 for D (6 bases). V lost 6 bases and J 5 bases, leaving 19 bases between the germline ends. The CDR3 has 15 residues. Germline V gives CDR1 ENHRY, CDR2 SYGVKD. The CDR3, as DNA: TGTGCCATCAGCGTGCTCAGGGGCTTGAATTATGGCTACACCTTC. It codes for CAISVLRGLNYGYTF.

The genes are TRBV28 and TRBJ1-3; 7 bases map to TRBD1. V shed 1 base and J 3 bases; nucleotides not matched to a gene: 3. Germline V gene data show CDR1 as MDHEN and CDR2 as SYDVKM. The CDR3 extends over 15 amino acids. The CDR3 protein is CASSLYRGLGNTIYF. The DNA for the CDR3 is TGTGCCAGCAGTTTATATAGGGGGCTTGGAAACACCATATATTTT.

V is TRBV2 and J is TRBJ1-1; possible D gene TRBD1, 5 bases. Trimming removed 6 bases at V and 0 bases at J, with 11 bases between. The germline CDR1 and CDR2 sequences are SNHLY and FYNNEI. This CDR3 has 14 amino acids. The CDR3 reads CASRRGDVNTEAFF. The CDR3 DNA sequence: TGTGCCAGCAGGCGGGGGGATGTGAACACTGAAGCTTTCTTT.

V usage is TRBV19 and J usage is TRBJ1-4; D gene ambiguous. V was cut by 1 base and J by 8 bases, with 11 bases left in between. CDR1 and CDR2 (germline): LNHDA, SQIVND (reference sequence). This CDR3 has 14 residues. The CDR3 DNA reads TGTGCCAGTAGTATAGGCGCAGGTGGAGAAAAACTGTTTTTT. The encoded protein is CASSIGAGGEKLFF. The full variable domain, rest sourced from reference TRBV19 and TRBJ1-4, is DGGITQSPKYLFRKEGQNVTLSCEQNLNHDAMYWYRQDPGQGLRLIYYSQIVNDFQKGDIAEGYSVSREKKESFPLTVTSAQKNPTAFYLCASSIGAGGEKLFFGSGTQLSVL.

For the CDR3, the DNA is TGTGCCAGCTCATCACAGGACAGGGGCGATACGCAGTATTTT. It codes for CASSSQDRGDTQYF. This chain connects TRBV18 to TRBJ2-3, with 9 bases aligning to TRBD1. Germline lookup yields CDR1 KGHSH and CDR2 LQKENI. Germline trimming cut 5 bases from V and 6 bases from J; bases unmatched to any gene: 6. The CDR3 is made up of 14 amino acids. Full variable domain (missing parts from reference TRBV18 and TRBJ2-3): NAGVMQNPRHLVRRRGQEARLRCSPMKGHSHVYWYRQLPEEGLKFMVYLQKENIIDESGMPKERFSAEFPKEGPSILRIQQVVRGDSAAYFCASSSQDRGDTQYFGPGTRLTVL.

The chain combines TRBV27 with TRBJ2-7, with TRBD1 identical over 7 bases. The germline gives CDR1 MNHEY, CDR2 SMNVEV (reference sequence). Trimming removed 8 bases from V and 2 bases from J; junction bases left unmatched: 6. The CDR3 loop spans 13 amino acids. CDR3 region: CASGRQGPYEQYF. In DNA form, the CDR3 reads TGTGCCAGCGGACGACAGGGTCCCTACGAGCAGTACTTC.

This clone was seen once. The same CDR3 arises from other DNA sequences in this sample as well. V usage is TRBV18 and J usage is TRBJ1-1, with a tentative D call TRBD1 (5 bases). This CDR3 contains 13 residues. Germline V CDR1 and CDR2: KGHSH, LQKENI. V was trimmed by 3 bases and J by 1 base, leaving 6 bases between them. The CDR3 DNA follows: TGTGCCAGCTCACCCCAGGGGAACACTGAAGCTTTCTTT. It encodes CASSPQGNTEAFF.